A few counts support the clone carrying this TCR beta chain. Its antigen is still unknown. For TCRbeta, the library was prepared with unique molecular identifiers. TCRdb called the PCR reads again in MiXCR, with one record for every CDR3 protein. The repertoire has around 300,000 distinct CDR3 sequences, over 9.5% of them found once; the top ten carry less than 9%. The CDR3 totals 15 residues. Between the trimmed V and J ends, which lost 8 bases and 2 bases, there was a span of 16 bases. The germline CDR1 and CDR2 sequences are MNHNS and SASEGT. The data derive from a study of T-cell reconstitution after alpha-beta-depleted transplantation in children. Study results and limitations: Some patients' high day-60 TCRbeta diversity was attributed to recipient cells surviving conditioning. T-cell numbers and diversity, one year after transplant, stemmed largely from T cells that were newly produced. Reports say that about two months after transplant, the alpha-beta T cells came out of several hundred graft clones that had expanded.

This TCR came from a boy under two years old with acute myeloid leukemia, due to receive a stem cell transplant. Sequenced here: PBMCs, sampled before TCRalphabeta/CD19-depleted stem cell transplant. V gene TRBV6-1 combines with J gene TRBJ1-5; the D is unclear. In DNA, the CDR3 is TGTGCCAGCGGGGTCTCCGGGAAGGGCAATCAGCCCCAGCATTTT. It is translated as CASGVSGKGNQPQHF.